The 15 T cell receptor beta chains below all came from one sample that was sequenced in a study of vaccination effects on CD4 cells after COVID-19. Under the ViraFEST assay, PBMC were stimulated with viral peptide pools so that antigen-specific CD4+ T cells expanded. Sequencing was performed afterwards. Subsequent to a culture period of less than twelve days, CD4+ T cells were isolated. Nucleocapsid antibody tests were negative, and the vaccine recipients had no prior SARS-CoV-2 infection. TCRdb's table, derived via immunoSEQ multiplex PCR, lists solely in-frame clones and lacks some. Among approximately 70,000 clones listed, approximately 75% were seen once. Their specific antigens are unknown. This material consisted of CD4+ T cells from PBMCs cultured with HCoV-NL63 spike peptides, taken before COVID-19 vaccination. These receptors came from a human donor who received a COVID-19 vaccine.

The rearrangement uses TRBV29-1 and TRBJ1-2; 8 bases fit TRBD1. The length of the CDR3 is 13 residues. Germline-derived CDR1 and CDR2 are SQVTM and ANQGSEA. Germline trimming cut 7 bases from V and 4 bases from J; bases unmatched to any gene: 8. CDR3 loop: CSDGQGPFYGYTF. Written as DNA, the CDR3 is TGCAGCGACGGACAGGGCCCCTTCTATGGCTACACCTTC.

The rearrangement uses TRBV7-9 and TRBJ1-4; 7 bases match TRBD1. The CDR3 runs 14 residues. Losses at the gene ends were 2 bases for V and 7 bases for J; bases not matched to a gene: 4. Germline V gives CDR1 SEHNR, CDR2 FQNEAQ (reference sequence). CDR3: CASSLPGTAEKLFF. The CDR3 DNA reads TGTGCCAGCAGCTTACCCGGGACAGCTGAAAAACTGTTTTTT.

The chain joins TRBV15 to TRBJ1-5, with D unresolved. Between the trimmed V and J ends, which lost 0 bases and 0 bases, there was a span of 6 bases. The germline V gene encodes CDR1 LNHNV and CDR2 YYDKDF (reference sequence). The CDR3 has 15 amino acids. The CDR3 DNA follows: TGTGCCACCAGCAGAGATGCTTATAGCAATCAGCCCCAGCATTTT. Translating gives CATSRDAYSNQPQHF.

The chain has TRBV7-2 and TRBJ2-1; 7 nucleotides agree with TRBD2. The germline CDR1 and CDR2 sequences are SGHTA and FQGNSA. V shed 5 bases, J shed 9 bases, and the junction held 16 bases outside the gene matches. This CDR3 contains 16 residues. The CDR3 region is CASSPRMGQLASEQFF. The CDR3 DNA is TGTGCCAGCAGCCCAAGAATGGGCCAACTAGCGAGTGAGCAGTTCTTC.

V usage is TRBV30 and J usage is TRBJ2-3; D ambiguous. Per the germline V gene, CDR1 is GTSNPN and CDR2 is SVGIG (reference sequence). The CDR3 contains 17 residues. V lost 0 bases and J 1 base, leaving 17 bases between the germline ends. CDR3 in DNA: TGTGCCTGGAGTGTATCGCGTATAGCTTCCCGCACAGATACGCAGTATTTT. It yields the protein CAWSVSRIASRTDTQYF.

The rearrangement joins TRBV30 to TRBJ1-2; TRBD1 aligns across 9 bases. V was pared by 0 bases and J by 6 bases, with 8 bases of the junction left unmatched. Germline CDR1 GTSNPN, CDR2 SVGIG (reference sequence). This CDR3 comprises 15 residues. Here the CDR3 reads CAWSVLRDRVHGYTF. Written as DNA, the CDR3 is TGTGCCTGGAGTGTCCTCCGGGACAGGGTCCATGGCTACACCTTC.

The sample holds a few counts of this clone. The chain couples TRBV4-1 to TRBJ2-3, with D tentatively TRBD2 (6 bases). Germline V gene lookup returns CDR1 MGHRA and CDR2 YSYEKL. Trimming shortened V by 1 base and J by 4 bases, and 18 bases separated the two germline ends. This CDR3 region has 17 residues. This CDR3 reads CASSQGFAAGSADTQYF. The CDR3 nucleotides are TGCGCCAGCAGCCAAGGTTTTGCGGCGGGGTCGGCAGATACGCAGTATTTT.

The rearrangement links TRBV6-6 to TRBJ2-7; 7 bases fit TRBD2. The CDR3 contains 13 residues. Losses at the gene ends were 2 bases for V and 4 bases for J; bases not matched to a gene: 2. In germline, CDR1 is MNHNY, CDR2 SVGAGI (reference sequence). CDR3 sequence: CASSYGREYEQYV. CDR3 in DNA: TGTGCCAGCAGTTACGGGAGGGAATACGAGCAGTACGTC.

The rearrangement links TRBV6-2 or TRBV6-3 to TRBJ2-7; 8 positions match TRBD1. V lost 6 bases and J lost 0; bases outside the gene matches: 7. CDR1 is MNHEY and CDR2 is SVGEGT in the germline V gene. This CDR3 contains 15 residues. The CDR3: CASSSGTGLSYEQYV. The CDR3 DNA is TGTGCCAGCAGCTCCGGGACAGGCCTCTCCTACGAGCAGTACGTC.

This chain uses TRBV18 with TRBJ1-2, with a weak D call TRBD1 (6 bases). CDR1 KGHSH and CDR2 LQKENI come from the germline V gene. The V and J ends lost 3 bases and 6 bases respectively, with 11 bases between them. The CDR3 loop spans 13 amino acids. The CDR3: CASSPQGLDGYTF. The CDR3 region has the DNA TGTGCCAGCTCACCGCAGGGGTTGGATGGCTACACCTTC.

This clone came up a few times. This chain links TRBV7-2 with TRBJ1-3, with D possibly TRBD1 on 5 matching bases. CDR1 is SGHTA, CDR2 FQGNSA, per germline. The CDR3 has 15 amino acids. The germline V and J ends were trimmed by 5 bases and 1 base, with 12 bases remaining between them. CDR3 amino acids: CASSTYSGSGNTIYF. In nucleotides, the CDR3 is TGTGCCAGCAGCACCTACTCAGGGTCTGGAAACACCATATATTTT.

The CDR3 spells CATELGGAKTQYF. CDR3 in DNA: TGTGCCACCGAACTAGGGGGGGCGAAGACCCAGTACTTC. The chain uses TRBV6-6 and TRBJ2-5; possibly TRBD2 for D (7 bases). The CDR3 consists of 13 residues. The germline gives CDR1 MNHNY, CDR2 SVGAGI (reference sequence). The ends were cut back, 10 bases at V and 6 bases at J, with 18 bases in the middle.

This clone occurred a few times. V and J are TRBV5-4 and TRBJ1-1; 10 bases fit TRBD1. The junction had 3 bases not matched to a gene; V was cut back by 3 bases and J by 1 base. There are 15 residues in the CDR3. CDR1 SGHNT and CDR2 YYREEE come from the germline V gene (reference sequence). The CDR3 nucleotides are TGTGCCAGCAGCTCGGGGACAGGGGCGAACACTGAAGCTTTCTTT. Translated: CASSSGTGANTEAFF.

Here the CDR3 DNA reads TGTGCCAGTAGGGGGGTGGGCACAGATACGCAGTATTTT. Translation: CASRGVGTDTQYF. The rearrangement joins TRBV19 to TRBJ2-3, with D possibly called TRBD1 or TRBD2 (5 bases each). Trimming took 6 bases from V and 1 from J, leaving 8 bases between them. The CDR3 consists of 13 residues. Germline assignment: CDR1 LNHDA and CDR2 SQIVND (reference sequence).

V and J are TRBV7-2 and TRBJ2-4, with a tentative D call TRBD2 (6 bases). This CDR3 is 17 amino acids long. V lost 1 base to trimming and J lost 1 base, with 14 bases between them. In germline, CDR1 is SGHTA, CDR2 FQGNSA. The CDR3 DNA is TGTGCCAGCAGCTTAGAAGAACTAGGGACTGCCAAAAACATTCAGTACTTC. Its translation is CASSLEELGTAKNIQYF.